This record covers a single TCR beta chain. This sample was included in a study of shared clonotypes between healthy human individuals. Study information: Donor composition was a couple of women and three men, aged 18 to 49.

Per sorted-subset replicate PCR, input was approximately 0.2 ug DNA, representing roughly 28,000 T cell genomes. Some clones are missing from TCRdb's copy, which holds only in-frame ones; the method was immunoSEQ multiplex PCR. This table holds about 2.4 million clones, roughly 92% found once. The J segment lost 1 base and the V segment lost 4 bases, leaving 4 bases of the junction unmatched. Germline V CDR1 and CDR2: LNHDA, SQIVND (reference sequence). The CDR3 totals 16 residues. Into CD45RA+ naive and CD45RA-negative memory subsets, the CD4+ cells were split. The sequence was obtained from a man aged 18 to 30 in good health. Sequenced input: naive CD4+ T cells sorted from blood. Subset in this sample: CD45RA+ positively selected. The gene calls are TRBV19 and TRBJ2-3; TRBD2 aligns across 11 bases. CDR3 DNA: TGTGCCAGTAGTACACTAGCGGGAGCGCGCACAGATACGCAGTATTTT. Translating gives CASSTLAGARTDTQYF.